This TCR beta chain appears in the sequencing data of a study of identical twins. Study findings and constraints: Diverse VJ usage suggested most zero-insertion clonotypes were not invariant T cells.

This clonotype was observed a handful of times. What it binds is not known. A single record per CDR3 protein comes from TCRdb applying MiXCR to the 5' RACE reads. The table lists approximately 230,000 distinct CDR3 sequences, under 8.5% of them singletons, with less than 15% in the top ten. The data were also submitted as part of a second study, on T cells expressing NK-cell markers.

This receptor was obtained from a woman aged 18-30 years in good health. Sequencing was done on a sample of CD8+ T cells sorted from blood.

DNA for the CDR3: TGCAGCGTTGAGGTGGACAGGGCAGGTGGCTACACCTTC. Residues: CSVEVDRAGGYTF. This sequence joins TRBV29-1 and TRBJ1-2, with 8 positions matching TRBD1. Germline CDR1 is SQVTM and CDR2 is ANQGSEA. The length of the CDR3 is 13 residues. V trimming: 3 bases; J trimming: 7 bases; junction bases outside the gene matches: 7.